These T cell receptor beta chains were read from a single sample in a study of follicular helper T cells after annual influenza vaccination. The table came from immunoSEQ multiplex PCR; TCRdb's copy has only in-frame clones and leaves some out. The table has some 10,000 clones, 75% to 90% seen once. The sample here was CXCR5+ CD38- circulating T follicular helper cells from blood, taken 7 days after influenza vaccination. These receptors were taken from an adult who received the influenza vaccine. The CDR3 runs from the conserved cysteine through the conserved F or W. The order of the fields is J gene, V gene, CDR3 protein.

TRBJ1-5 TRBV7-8 CASSPRGQVGNQPQHF
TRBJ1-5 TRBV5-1 CASSLGETLNQPQHF
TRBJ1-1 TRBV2 CASSKGNMNTEAFF
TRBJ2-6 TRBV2 CASRGSSGANVLTF
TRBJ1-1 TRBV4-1 CASSQEGEAFF
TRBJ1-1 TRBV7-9 CASSLGKVNTEAFF
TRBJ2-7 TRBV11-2 CASSLNRDLEQYF
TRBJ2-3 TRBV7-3 CASSLARDTDTQYF
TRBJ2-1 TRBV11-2 CASSFSSLAGEQFF
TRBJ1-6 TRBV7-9 CASSKDSDNSPLHF
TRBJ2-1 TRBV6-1 CASSEGLALNEQFF
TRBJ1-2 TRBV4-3 CASSQAGGNYGYTF
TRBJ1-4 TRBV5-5 CASSLGTAREKLFF
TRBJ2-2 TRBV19 CASSPRTGELFF
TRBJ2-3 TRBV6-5 CASSRTGKSTDTQYF
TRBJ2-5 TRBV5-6 CASSLWGQQETQYF
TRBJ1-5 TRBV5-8 CASSWGRDQPQHF
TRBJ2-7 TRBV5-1 CASSWGQAPGEQYF
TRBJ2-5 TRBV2 CASSVAQVQETQYF
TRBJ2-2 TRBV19 CASSIGPGQGLAGELFF
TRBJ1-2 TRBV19 CASSSMAGDYGYTF
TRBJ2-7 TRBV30 CAWSAVPYEQYF
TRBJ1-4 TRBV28 CASRGAGQGARGEKLFF
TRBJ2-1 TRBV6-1 CASRRAGGTYNEQFF